A single sample is the source of the 19 T cell receptor beta chains below, sequenced in a study of Ad26.COV2.S vaccination and SARS-CoV-2 variants. The data were produced by immunoSEQ multiplex PCR, yet TCRdb's version contains in-frame clones alone and is incomplete. This table holds approximately 280,000 clones, about 89% found once. Specified treatment: roughly 18 received Ad26.COV2.S at low or high dose, single or two shots; 5 received placebo; per-sample allocation not given. Collection of the samples took place on day 63 after the first injection of vaccine or placebo. The sequences come from peripheral blood, collected in a trial of Ad26.COV2.S vaccine versus placebo. The receptor set was obtained from a person between 18 and 59 years old who received the Ad26.COV2.S COVID-19 vaccine or a placebo.

V usage is TRBV23-1 and J usage is TRBJ2-7, with 11 bases matching TRBD1. TRBV23-1 is annotated as an ORF whose role is uncertain. This CDR3 spans 14 amino acids. V lost 7 bases, J lost 4 bases, and 6 bases stayed unmatched. For the CDR3, the DNA is TGCGCCAGCATTCAGAGGGACAGGGGGTACGAGCAGTACTTC. Its protein is CASIQRDRGYEQYF.

V usage is TRBV19 and J usage is TRBJ2-1, with D maybe TRBD1 (6 bases). The CDR3 is made up of 14 amino acids. In germline, CDR1 is LNHDA, CDR2 SQIVND (reference sequence). The V gene lost 0 bases and the J gene lost 6 bases, with 9 bases spanning the gap. The CDR3: CASSIDSRGNEQFF. As DNA, the CDR3 is TGTGCCAGTAGTATAGATAGCAGGGGCAATGAGCAGTTCTTC.

This clone was observed once. V gene TRBV13 combines with J gene TRBJ2-7; 8 positions match TRBD2. Per germline, CDR1 PRHDT and CDR2 FYEKMQ (reference sequence). This CDR3 contains 15 residues. V lost 6 bases to trimming and J lost 0 bases; unmatched junction nucleotides: 7. CDR3 amino acids: CASRRGGQNSYEQYF. The CDR3 DNA follows: TGTGCCAGCAGACGGGGGGGACAAAACTCCTACGAGCAGTACTTC. Filled out from reference TRBV13 and TRBJ2-7, the complete variable domain reads AAGVIQSPRHLIKEKRETATLKCYPIPRHDTVYWYQQGPGQDPQFLISFYEKMQSDKGSIPDRFSAQQFSDYHSELNMSSLELGDSALYFCASRRGGQNSYEQYFGPGTRLTVT.

The chain joins TRBV12-3 or TRBV12-4 to TRBJ2-1; D ambiguous. The CDR3 extends over 11 amino acids. Trimming removed 3 bases from V and 10 bases from J, with 7 bases in between. The CDR3, as DNA: TGTGCCAGCAGTTTTGTGGCAGAGCAGTTCTTC. Amino acid sequence: CASSFVAEQFF.

The rearrangement uses TRBV27 and TRBJ1-3; D gene ambiguous. Germline V gives CDR1 MNHEY, CDR2 SMNVEV (reference sequence). V was shortened by 4 bases and J by 2 bases, with 9 bases between the two germline ends. This CDR3 has 14 amino acids. The CDR3: CASSSTTTGNTIYF. In DNA form, the CDR3 reads TGTGCCAGCAGTTCGACGACTACTGGAAACACCATATATTTT.

V usage is TRBV12-3 or TRBV12-4 and J usage is TRBJ2-5; no reliable D call. Trimming shortened V by 5 bases and J by 4 bases, and 11 bases separated the two germline ends. The CDR3 is 13 amino acids. The CDR3 sequence is CASSVPVGETQYF. CDR3 nucleotides: TGTGCCAGCAGTGTACCAGTGGGAGAGACCCAGTACTTC.

In DNA, the CDR3 is TGCAGTGCTAGTGTAGCGGGACGGGAAAGAGAGACCCAGTACTTC. The encoded protein is CSASVAGRERETQYF. The V gene is TRBV20-1, the J gene TRBJ2-5; 8 bases are a match to TRBD2. The CDR3 sequence is 15 residues long. Losses at the gene ends were 3 bases for V and 4 bases for J; bases not matched to a gene: 10. CDR1 and CDR2 from the germline V gene are DFQATT and SNEGSKA (reference sequence).

A few counts support this clone. The V gene is TRBV4-2, the J gene TRBJ1-1, with 8 bases lining up with TRBD1. The ends lost 4 bases at V and 5 bases at J; junction bases unmatched: 9. There are 15 residues in the CDR3. Germline CDR1 LGHNA, CDR2 YNFKEQ. CDR3 in amino acids: CASSPSGGAETEAFF. CDR3 sequence (DNA): TGTGCCAGCAGCCCTTCAGGGGGCGCCGAAACTGAAGCTTTCTTT.

The V and J genes are TRBV12-3 or TRBV12-4 and TRBJ1-2, with D possibly TRBD1 on 5 matching bases. CDR3 length equals 13 residues. Trimming removed 8 bases at V and 4 bases at J, with 14 bases between. For the CDR3, the DNA is TGTGCCAGCCGGAGAGGGGAGAGCTATGGCTACACCTTC. It specifies CASRRGESYGYTF.

A single count supports this clone. The CDR3 protein is CASRPGLAGPIREQFF. The CDR3, as DNA: TGCGCCAGCAGGCCGGGACTAGCGGGACCGATCCGAGAGCAGTTCTTC. This rearrangement joins TRBV5-1 to TRBJ2-1; 13 bases line up with TRBD2. The CDR3 extends over 16 amino acids. Germline CDR1 reads SGHRS; CDR2 reads YFSETQ. Germline trimming cut 5 bases from V and 10 bases from J; bases unmatched to any gene: 12. Full variable domain (outside the CDR3, taken from reference TRBV5-1 and TRBJ2-1): KAGVTQTPRYLIKTRGQQVTLSCSPISGHRSVSWYQQTPGQGLQFLFEYFSETQRNKGNFPGRFSGRQFSNSRSEMNVSTLELGDSALYLCASRPGLAGPIREQFFGPGTRLTVL.

This clone was counted once. The chain links TRBV5-1 to TRBJ2-1; 9 bases map to TRBD2. V was clipped by 4 bases and J by 0 bases; unmatched bases: 2. From germline, CDR1 is SGHRS and CDR2 YFSETQ. The CDR3 has 15 amino acids. CDR3: CASSPSGVSYNEQFF. DNA of the CDR3: TGCGCCAGCAGCCCTAGCGGGGTCTCCTACAATGAGCAGTTCTTC.

CDR3 nucleotide sequence: TGTGCCAGCAGCCGTAGCGGGAGCTCCTACAATGAGCAGTTCTTC. It codes for CASSRSGSSYNEQFF. The genes are TRBV6-5 and TRBJ2-1; TRBD2 aligns across 9 bases. V shed 6 bases and J 0 bases; nucleotides not matched to a gene: 3. The CDR3 covers 15 residues. CDR1 and CDR2 from the germline V gene are MNHEY and SVGAGI.

The CDR3 loop is CAISPSPGLGSYEQYF. Written as DNA, the CDR3 is TGTGCCATCAGCCCTTCCCCGGGACTAGGCTCCTACGAGCAGTACTTC. V usage is TRBV10-3 and J usage is TRBJ2-7; 8 nucleotides agree with TRBD2. The trim removed 6 bases at V and 0 bases at J, leaving 10 bases unmatched. This CDR3 contains 16 residues. From germline, CDR1 is ENHRY and CDR2 SYGVKD.

In DNA form, the CDR3 reads TGCGCCAGCAGCCAACGCGACAGTGAAAAACTGTTTTTT. Protein product: CASSQRDSEKLFF. The rearrangement joins TRBV4-1 to TRBJ1-4, with D maybe TRBD1 (5 bases). Trimming removed 2 bases from V and 7 bases from J, with 8 bases in between. Germline values: CDR1 MGHRA, CDR2 YSYEKL. This CDR3 has 13 amino acids.

This clone was counted once. The chain employs TRBV7-8 and TRBJ2-7; no definite D call. The V gene lost 0 bases and the J gene lost 2 bases, with 8 bases spanning the gap. Germline V gene sequence: CDR1 SGHVS, CDR2 FQNEAQ. The CDR3 covers 14 residues. For the CDR3, the DNA is TGTGCCAGCAGCTTAGCGAGGCAGACCTACGAGCAGTACTTC. Protein sequence: CASSLARQTYEQYF.

This chain connects TRBV13 to TRBJ1-2, with D maybe TRBD1 (5 bases). CDR3 length: 15 amino acids. V was shortened by 6 bases and J by 1 base, with 15 bases between the two germline ends. From germline, CDR1 is PRHDT and CDR2 FYEKMQ (reference sequence). The CDR3 nucleotides read TGTGCCAGCAGTCCGGGACTGAGCTATAACTATGGCTACACCTTC. Translating it yields CASSPGLSYNYGYTF.

The chain links TRBV2 to TRBJ1-1; D gene ambiguous. CDR3 length: 14 amino acids. Germline-derived CDR1 and CDR2 are SNHLY and FYNNEI. The V and J ends lost 0 bases and 2 bases respectively, with 7 bases between them. CDR3 region: CASSEAPGNTEAFF. CDR3 bases: TGTGCCAGCAGTGAAGCTCCCGGAAACACTGAAGCTTTCTTT.

J is TRBJ2-7 and V is TRBV14, with 7 bases aligning to TRBD1. Germline V gene lookup returns CDR1 SGHDN and CDR2 FVKESK. V shed 4 bases, J shed 9 bases, and the junction held 15 bases outside the gene matches. The CDR3 extends over 15 amino acids. CDR3 region: CASSLTTGVGIVQYF. The CDR3 region has the DNA TGTGCCAGCAGCCTAACCACAGGGGTTGGTATTGTGCAGTACTTC. The complete variable domain, with remaining parts taken from reference TRBV14 and TRBJ2-7, reads EAGVTQFPSHSVIEKGQTVTLRCDPISGHDNLYWYRRVMGKEIKFLLHFVKESKQDESGMPNNRFLAERTGGTYSTLKVQPAELEDSGVYFCASSLTTGVGIVQYFGPGTRLTVT.

The chain uses TRBV30 and TRBJ2-3, with 10 bases lining up with TRBD2. In germline, CDR1 is GTSNPN, CDR2 SVGIG (reference sequence). V dropped 4 bases and J dropped 6; count of bases not matched to a gene: 7. The CDR3 totals 14 residues. The CDR3 region has the DNA TGTGCCTGGACTAGCGGGAGTACCCTGGATACGCAGTATTTT. Encoded protein: CAWTSGSTLDTQYF. The full variable domain, rest sourced from reference TRBV30 and TRBJ2-3, is SQTIHQWPATLVQPVGSPLSLECTVEGTSNPNLYWYRQAAGRGLQLLFYSVGIGQISSEVPQNLSASRPQDRQFILSSKKLLLSDSGFYLCAWTSGSTLDTQYFGPGTRLTVL.